The next 32 T cell receptor beta chains were all read from a single sample in a study of T cell repertoires in cytomegalovirus infection. These receptors' targets are unknown. MiXCR was run by TCRdb on the reads, yielding one entry per CDR3 protein. The repertoire holds some 270,000 distinct CDR3 sequences, with less than 25% as singletons. The sample here was cultured PBMCs, taken from culture after CMV antigen stimulation. The receptors originated from a human donor in good health (CMV status not recorded). Some clones in this sample may be carry-over from other donors' samples.

J is TRBJ2-5 and V is TRBV6-5; TRBD1 matches 10 bases. V shed 2 bases and J 5 bases; nucleotides not matched to a gene: 5. CDR3 length: 15 residues. Germline V gene data show CDR1 as MNHEY and CDR2 as SVGAGI. CDR3 region: CASSYLTGGEETQYF. The DNA of the CDR3 is TGTGCCAGCAGTTACCTGACAGGGGGCGAGGAGACCCAGTACTTC.

The V and J genes are TRBV20-1 and TRBJ1-2, with D hard to call. Trimming took off 0 bases at V and 3 bases at J, with 14 bases between the two ends. The CDR3 has 15 amino acids. Germline lookup yields CDR1 DFQATT and CDR2 SNEGSKA (reference sequence). The CDR3: CSARESWSIDYGYTF. Written as DNA, the CDR3 is TGCAGTGCTAGAGAGTCATGGAGCATAGACTATGGCTACACCTTC.

This chain connects TRBV20-1 to TRBJ2-7, with a possible D match to TRBD2 (6 bases). The V gene lost 3 bases and the J gene lost 4 bases, with 19 bases spanning the gap. This CDR3 has 15 amino acids. The germline V gene has CDR1 DFQATT and CDR2 SNEGSKA (reference sequence). This CDR3 is CSASRPAGTFYEQYF. Here the CDR3 DNA reads TGCAGTGCTAGTCGCCCAGCGGGCACTTTTTACGAGCAGTACTTC.

This clonotype was recorded a few times. This chain connects TRBV12-3 or TRBV12-4 to TRBJ1-2, with D perhaps TRBD1 (5 bases). The CDR3 length is 14 residues. Trimming took off 7 bases at V and 8 bases at J, with 20 bases between the two ends. The DNA of the CDR3 is TGTGCCAGCACCCCTGGCAGGGTGGAATTAGGCTACACCTTC. Its translation is CASTPGRVELGYTF.

This clonotype was picked up a small number of times. The rearrangement uses TRBV6-5 and TRBJ1-5; tentatively, D is TRBD1 (6 bases). The V gene's germline CDR1 is MNHEY and CDR2 SVGAGI. V was pared by 4 bases and J by 0 bases, with 10 bases between. The CDR3 extends over 15 amino acids. CDR3 loop: CASSLTGTSNQPQHF. As DNA, the CDR3 is TGTGCCAGCAGTTTGACAGGAACTAGCAATCAGCCCCAGCATTTT.

This clonotype was observed at least ten times. The chain uses TRBV7-9 and TRBJ2-3, with 9 bases lining up with TRBD2. Unmatched junction bases numbered 6, after V lost 5 bases and J lost 3 bases. CDR1 SEHNR and CDR2 FQNEAQ come from the germline V gene (reference sequence). CDR3 size: 15 residues. The CDR3 sequence: CASSLALAGTDTQYF. CDR3 bases: TGTGCCAGCAGCCTCGCCCTAGCGGGGACAGATACGCAGTATTTT.

This clonotype was recorded a few times. The chain joins TRBV4-1 to TRBJ2-1, with TRBD2 identical over 10 bases. Germline lookup yields CDR1 MGHRA and CDR2 YSYEKL. V gave up 5 bases and J gave up 1 base; unmatched junction bases: 5. This CDR3 spans 16 amino acids. The CDR3 loop reads CASSGGSGGSYNEQFF. The CDR3 DNA is TGCGCCAGCAGCGGGGGTAGCGGGGGGTCCTACAATGAGCAGTTCTTC.

This chain joins TRBV5-4 and TRBJ1-6; possibly TRBD1 for D (5 bases). V was trimmed by 0 bases and J by 7 bases, leaving 8 bases between them. CDR3 size: 14 residues. Germline-derived CDR1 and CDR2 are SGHNT and YYREEE (reference sequence). CDR3 amino acids: CASSLGQTNSPLHF. CDR3 DNA: TGTGCCAGCAGCTTGGGACAGACCAATTCACCCCTCCACTTT.

V is TRBV4-1 and J is TRBJ2-7; D uncertain. The germline V and J ends were trimmed by 6 bases and 0 bases, with 12 bases remaining between them. Per the germline V gene, CDR1 is MGHRA and CDR2 is YSYEKL. The CDR3 runs to 14 residues. CDR3 protein: CASRPHVSSYEQYF. The DNA for the CDR3 is TGCGCCAGCAGACCCCACGTAAGCTCCTACGAGCAGTACTTC.

This clonotype was picked up many times. The V gene is TRBV7-9, the J gene TRBJ2-3, with 13 positions matching TRBD2. Trimming at V came to 0 bases and at J to 4 bases, leaving 4 bases not matched to a gene. Germline assignment: CDR1 SEHNR and CDR2 FQNEAQ (reference sequence). The CDR3 sequence is 17 residues long. CDR3 residues: CASSLAGLAGIPDTQYF. The CDR3 DNA sequence: TGTGCCAGCAGCTTAGCGGGACTAGCGGGAATCCCAGATACGCAGTATTTT.

This clonotype was found a few times. The V call is TRBV30, the J call TRBJ2-3, with a tentative D call TRBD1 (5 bases). Germline V CDR1 and CDR2: GTSNPN, SVGIG (reference sequence). V gave up 5 bases and J gave up 0 bases, with 9 bases separating them. There are 13 residues in the CDR3. CDR3 in DNA: TGTGCCTGGGACAGAAAGAGCACAGATACGCAGTATTTT. Translated: CAWDRKSTDTQYF.

In its sample, this clonotype was seen many times. V is TRBV11-3 and J is TRBJ2-1; D is unresolved. Germline V gene sequence: CDR1 SGHNT, CDR2 YENEEA. The CDR3 consists of 13 residues. V lost 0 bases and J lost 5, with 5 bases in between. DNA for the CDR3: TGTGCCAGCAGCTTAGATCAGGACAATGAGCAGTTCTTC. It encodes CASSLDQDNEQFF.

This clonotype was counted ten times or more. The gene calls are TRBV7-2 and TRBJ2-1; no definite D call. Trimming stripped 2 bases from V and 7 bases from J, with 9 bases between. Germline CDR1 reads SGHTA; CDR2 reads FQGNSA. The CDR3 totals 13 residues. CDR3 DNA sequence: TGTGCCAGCAGCTTATACGTGGGTAATGAGCAGTTCTTC. Amino acids: CASSLYVGNEQFF.

In this sample, this clonotype turned up a few times. V and J are TRBV5-1 and TRBJ1-2; a weak D match, TRBD1 (5 bases). CDR1 SGHRS and CDR2 YFSETQ come from the germline V gene. This CDR3 contains 15 residues. V lost 3 bases and J lost 4, with 16 bases in between. CDR3 sequence: CASSSNPGTVYGYTF. The CDR3 DNA reads as TGCGCCAGCAGCTCCAACCCCGGGACGGTCTATGGCTACACCTTC.

CDR3 protein: CASSSGPGYGYTF. CDR3 bases: TGTGCCAGCAGCTCGGGCCCGGGATATGGCTACACCTTC. The chain couples TRBV7-9 to TRBJ1-2; D is uncertain. The germline V and J ends were trimmed by 4 bases and 5 bases, with 11 bases remaining between them. The CDR3 runs 13 residues. Per germline, CDR1 SEHNR and CDR2 FQNEAQ (reference sequence).

This clonotype was recorded many times. V usage is TRBV6-2 or TRBV6-3 and J usage is TRBJ2-7; perhaps TRBD2 as D (6 bases). The CDR3 sequence is 15 residues long. Germline lookup yields CDR1 MNHEY and CDR2 SVGEGT. V gave up 8 bases and J gave up 3 bases, with 20 bases separating them. The CDR3 reads CASFQPNGGNYEQYV. The CDR3 bases are TGTGCCAGCTTTCAGCCCAACGGCGGGAACTACGAGCAGTACGTC.

This clonotype turned up a few times. The chain recombines TRBV19 with TRBJ2-1; TRBD2 might be the D (6 bases). Germline loops: CDR1 LNHDA, CDR2 SQIVND (reference sequence). There are 14 residues in the CDR3. V was clipped by 0 bases and J by 4 bases, with 7 bases between them. The CDR3 DNA reads as TGTGCCAGTAGTATAGAGGGACTGTACAATGAGCAGTTCTTC. Translating gives CASSIEGLYNEQFF. Drawing the rest from reference TRBV19 and TRBJ2-1, the complete variable domain is DGGITQSPKYLFRKEGQNVTLSCEQNLNHDAMYWYRQDPGQGLRLIYYSQIVNDFQKGDIAEGYSVSREKKESFPLTVTSAQKNPTAFYLCASSIEGLYNEQFFGPGTRLTVL.

This clonotype was counted once. V gene TRBV27 combines with J gene TRBJ2-7; D may match TRBD1 or TRBD2 (6 bases each). The V end lost 0 bases, the J end lost 1 base, and 13 bases lay between the germline ends. Germline V lookup: CDR1 MNHEY, CDR2 SMNVEV (reference sequence). CDR3 length: 16 amino acids. The CDR3 DNA reads TGTGCCAGCAGTTTATCGGGGGGCCACCTTTCCTACGAGCAGTACTTC. Its translation is CASSLSGGHLSYEQYF.

The sample holds many counts of this clonotype. Compared with germline, one end of the junction differs, possibly owing to a read error. CDR3 nucleotides: TGTGCCAGCAGCTTAGGGTCGGGAAGCAATCAGCCCCAGCATTTT. Protein product: CASSLGSGSNQPQHF. V gene TRBV12-3 or TRBV12-4 combines with J gene TRBJ1-5; D gene ambiguous. The CDR3 consists of 15 residues.

This clonotype ranks as medium-sized (0.01 to 0.1%). V is TRBV7-2 and J is TRBJ1-2; D is perhaps TRBD1 (6 bases). CDR3 length equals 15 residues. The germline V gene encodes CDR1 SGHTA and CDR2 FQGNSA. Trimming stripped 5 bases from V and 8 bases from J, with 21 bases between. As DNA, the CDR3 is TGTGCCAGCAGCCCCTCCTTGGCAGGGGTGGGAGGCTACACCTTC. It translates to CASSPSLAGVGGYTF.

This clonotype was observed many times. The V call is TRBV12-3 or TRBV12-4, the J call TRBJ2-5, with D uncertain. The ends were cut back, 3 bases at V and 6 bases at J, with 11 bases in the middle. The CDR3 is 13 residues long. CDR3 sequence: CASSFDTLKTQYF. The DNA of the CDR3 is TGTGCCAGCAGTTTCGACACGTTGAAGACCCAGTACTTC.

The sample holds many counts of this clonotype. The chain is built from TRBV11-2 and TRBJ2-3; TRBD2 matches at 11 bases. Losses at the gene ends were 5 bases for V and 0 bases for J; bases not matched to a gene: 7. This CDR3 is built from 17 residues. Germline V gene data show CDR1 as SGHAT and CDR2 as FQNNGV. The CDR3 bases are TGTGCCAGCAGCCTCCTCCGACTAGCGGGGAGCACAGATACGCAGTATTTT. Translation: CASSLLRLAGSTDTQYF.

J is TRBJ1-5 and V is TRBV12-3 or TRBV12-4, with 7 bases matching TRBD1. V trimming: 1 base; J trimming: 3 bases; junction bases outside the gene matches: 3. The CDR3 is made up of 15 amino acids. This CDR3 is CASSLGDSTNQPQHF. The CDR3 region has the DNA TGTGCCAGCAGTTTAGGGGACAGCACCAATCAGCCCCAGCATTTT.

This clonotype was seen many times. The V and J genes are TRBV7-2 and TRBJ1-2; the D gene is possibly TRBD1 (5 bases). The CDR3 runs to 15 residues. V was trimmed by 1 base and J by 7 bases, leaving 16 bases between them. CDR1 and CDR2 (germline): SGHTA, FQGNSA. The CDR3 DNA reads TGTGCCAGCAGCTTAGACGCGGGCAGGGTCGGTGGCTACACCTTC. It is translated as CASSLDAGRVGGYTF.

This rearrangement joins TRBV7-6 to TRBJ1-1; D gene unclear. Germline V lookup: CDR1 SGHVS, CDR2 FNYEAQ. The CDR3 loop spans 13 amino acids. V was cut by 4 bases and J by 3 bases, with 9 bases left in between. DNA for the CDR3: TGTGCCAGCAGCTCCCAGACGGACACTGAAGCTTTCTTT. Its translation: CASSSQTDTEAFF.

V gene TRBV11-3 combines with J gene TRBJ2-2; D uncertain. Between the trimmed V and J ends, which lost 3 bases and 6 bases, there was a span of 11 bases. There are 14 residues in the CDR3. The V gene's germline CDR1 is SGHNT and CDR2 YENEEA. The DNA of the CDR3 is TGTGCCAGCAGCTTGTGGGATTCGGCCGGGGAGCTGTTTTTT. Translation gives CASSLWDSAGELFF. Combining the CDR3 with reference TRBV11-3 and TRBJ2-2 gives the whole variable domain EAGVVQSPRYKIIEKKQPVAFWCNPISGHNTLYWYLQNLGQGPELLIRYENEEAVDDSQLPKDRFSAERLKGVDSTLKIQPAELGDSAVYLCASSLWDSAGELFFGEGSRLTVL.

This clonotype has only a few counts. The rearrangement joins TRBV2 to TRBJ1-1, with 10 bases identical to TRBD1. The length of the CDR3 is 14 residues. Germline CDR1 is SNHLY and CDR2 is FYNNEI. The J segment lost 6 bases and the V segment lost 7 bases, leaving 8 bases of the junction unmatched. CDR3: CASIIDRGQAEAFF. Here the CDR3 DNA reads TGTGCCAGCATTATCGACAGGGGGCAGGCTGAAGCTTTCTTT.

This chain joins TRBV4-1 and TRBJ2-7; no clear D gene. Per the germline V gene, CDR1 is MGHRA and CDR2 is YSYEKL. The CDR3 runs 16 residues. V lost 0 bases and J 5 bases, leaving 17 bases between the germline ends. Written as DNA, the CDR3 is TGCGCCAGCAGCCAAGATCGAAGGGCCCCGTCGAACGAGCAGTACTTC. This gives the protein CASSQDRRAPSNEQYF.

This CDR3 is CASGGGANVLTF. The CDR3, as DNA: TGTGCCAGCGGGGGAGGGGCCAACGTCCTGACTTTC. V usage is TRBV12-3 or TRBV12-4 and J usage is TRBJ2-6; D could derive from TRBD1 or TRBD2 (5 bases each). Trimming stripped 8 bases from V and 4 bases from J, with 6 bases between. The CDR3 is 12 residues long.

This clonotype was found a few times. J is TRBJ2-2 and V is TRBV7-2, with 8 bases lining up with TRBD2. V lost 1 base, J lost 4 bases, and 5 bases stayed unmatched. Germline assignment: CDR1 SGHTA and CDR2 FQGNSA. The CDR3 length is 16 residues. The CDR3 sequence: CASSLEGGRITGELFF. The CDR3 nucleotides read TGTGCCAGCAGCTTAGAAGGCGGGAGGATCACCGGGGAGCTGTTTTTT.

CDR3 bases: TGTGCCACCGAACCACCCGGGACTAGCGGGAGACTAGCCAAAAACATTCAGTACTTC. Protein: CATEPPGTSGRLAKNIQYF. The chain employs TRBV6-6 and TRBJ2-4; 14 nucleotides line up with TRBD2. The V and J ends lost 10 bases and 0 bases, in that order; junction bases with no gene match: 14. The CDR3 has 19 residues. Germline CDR1 MNHNY, CDR2 SVGAGI (reference sequence).

V is TRBV5-4 and J is TRBJ1-1; D is possibly TRBD1 (5 bases). Germline lookup yields CDR1 SGHNT and CDR2 YYREEE (reference sequence). Trimming took 0 bases from V and 8 from J, leaving 17 bases between them. The CDR3 runs 15 residues. CDR3 DNA sequence: TGTGCCAGCAGCTTGGAGAAGGGACGTCAGACAGAAGCTTTCTTT. As protein: CASSLEKGRQTEAFF.